Presented here are 11 T cell receptor beta chains from one specimen sequenced in a study of cytomegalovirus exposure and HLA in healthy donors. Primers included in the PCR were 60 Vbeta and 13 Jbeta primers. This table comes from immunoSEQ multiplex PCR, and its TCRdb copy is limited to in-frame clones, with some not included. The sample has about 98,000 clones, about four fifths seen once. Material for sequencing was PBMCs. The receptors here all came from a female donor in good health and CMV-seropositive.

This chain uses TRBV7-9 with TRBJ2-7; 7 bases line up with TRBD2. Germline lookup yields CDR1 SEHNR and CDR2 FQNEAQ (reference sequence). Trimming removed 1 base from V and 5 bases from J; junction bases left unmatched: 5. The CDR3 has 14 residues. The CDR3, as DNA: TGTGCCAGCAGCTTAGGGGGGGGGACCCACGAGCAGTACTTC. The encoded protein is CASSLGGGTHEQYF.

The chain has TRBV4-1 and TRBJ1-1; D not certain. Germline V gene lookup returns CDR1 MGHRA and CDR2 YSYEKL. This CDR3 has 15 amino acids. The ends were cut back, 4 bases at V and 4 bases at J, with 16 bases in the middle. The CDR3 region is CASSPRQAGSTEAFF. CDR3 coding DNA: TGCGCCAGCAGCCCGAGGCAGGCCGGGAGCACTGAAGCTTTCTTT.

The chain links TRBV5-1 to TRBJ1-1; TRBD1 agrees at 9 bases. V shed 3 bases and J 2 bases; nucleotides not matched to a gene: 5. The CDR3 sequence is 15 residues long. CDR1 SGHRS and CDR2 YFSETQ come from the germline V gene. This CDR3 is CASSWGGQGNTEAFF. The CDR3 bases are TGCGCCAGCAGCTGGGGGGGACAGGGCAACACTGAAGCTTTCTTT.

This chain joins TRBV13 and TRBJ1-1; D remains ambiguous. This CDR3 comprises 13 residues. With 5 bases removed from V and 1 base from J, the gap between germline ends came to 8 bases. Germline V gene sequence: CDR1 PRHDT, CDR2 FYEKMQ (reference sequence). In DNA form, the CDR3 reads TGTGCCAGCAGCGGTCGAGAGAACACTGAAGCTTTCTTT. Protein product: CASSGRENTEAFF.

The V gene is TRBV29-1, the J gene TRBJ2-5; TRBD1 might be the D (5 bases). Germline CDR1 and CDR2: SQVTM and ANQGSEA. V was cut by 7 bases and J by 2 bases, with 5 bases left in between. The CDR3 is 10 residues long. CDR3 amino acids: CSGQQETQYF. In DNA form, the CDR3 reads TGCAGCGGACAGCAAGAGACCCAGTACTTC.

CDR3 sequence (DNA): TGTGCCAGCAGCTTAACAGCAGATCACACAGATACGCAGTATTTT. Protein product: CASSLTADHTDTQYF. The chain carries TRBV7-6 and TRBJ2-3, with D unclear. This CDR3 has 15 residues. Germline V gene sequence: CDR1 SGHVS, CDR2 FNYEAQ. V was pared by 2 bases and J by 2 bases, with 11 bases between.

V is TRBV19 and J is TRBJ1-6; TRBD1 matches at 10 bases. In germline, CDR1 is LNHDA, CDR2 SQIVND (reference sequence). This CDR3 contains 16 residues. V lost 0 bases and J lost 6; bases outside the gene matches: 2. CDR3 DNA: TGTGCCAGTAGTATAGACGGGACAGGGGCTAATTCACCCCTCCACTTT. Protein: CASSIDGTGANSPLHF.

V is TRBV5-4 and J is TRBJ2-5, with 7 bases that match TRBD2. V lost 2 bases and J lost 1; bases outside the gene matches: 11. There are 17 residues in the CDR3. Germline CDR1 reads SGHNT; CDR2 reads YYREEE (reference sequence). The CDR3 here is CASSFGDWGGGQETQYF. CDR3 nucleotides: TGTGCCAGCAGCTTCGGTGATTGGGGCGGGGGCCAAGAGACCCAGTACTTC.

The genes are TRBV7-9 and TRBJ2-3; 10 nucleotides align to TRBD2. V lost 4 bases and J lost 3; bases outside the gene matches: 16. The germline V gene has CDR1 SEHNR and CDR2 FQNEAQ (reference sequence). This CDR3 is built from 19 residues. DNA of the CDR3: TGTGCCAGCAGCTCCCCGAAATTCCGGGCTAGCGGGAGTACAGATACGCAGTATTTT. Residues: CASSSPKFRASGSTDTQYF.

For the CDR3, the DNA is TGTGCCGGGGGACTAGCGGGGGGGTACCATGAGCAGTTCTTC. Its translation: CAGGLAGGYHEQFF. The chain carries TRBV6-1 and TRBJ2-1; TRBD2 aligns across 16 bases. The trim removed 11 bases at V and 8 bases at J, leaving 6 bases unmatched. The CDR3 totals 14 residues. Germline CDR1 reads MNHNS; CDR2 reads SASEGT.

The V gene is TRBV10-3, the J gene TRBJ2-5; a weak D match, TRBD2 (6 bases). In germline, CDR1 is ENHRY, CDR2 SYGVKD. The CDR3 consists of 14 residues. V lost 5 bases to trimming and J lost 5 bases, with 15 bases between them. CDR3 amino acids: CAISPGTAGETQYF. In nucleotides, the CDR3 is TGTGCCATCAGTCCCGGGACTGCGGGTGAGACCCAGTACTTC.